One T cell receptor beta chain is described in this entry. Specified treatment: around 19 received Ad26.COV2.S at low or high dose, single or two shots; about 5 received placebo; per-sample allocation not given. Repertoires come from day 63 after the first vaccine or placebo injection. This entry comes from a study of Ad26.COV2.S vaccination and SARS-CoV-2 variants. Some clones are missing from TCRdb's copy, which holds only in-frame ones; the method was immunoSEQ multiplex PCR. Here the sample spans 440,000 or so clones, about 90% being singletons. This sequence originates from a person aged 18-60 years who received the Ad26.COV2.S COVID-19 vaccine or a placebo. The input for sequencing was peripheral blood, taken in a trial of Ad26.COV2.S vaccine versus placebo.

In nucleotides, the CDR3 is TGCGCCAGCAGTTCCCTAGACGGACTAGCGGGGGGGGGCGAGCAGTACTTC. Amino acid sequence: CASSSLDGLAGGGEQYF. This chain uses TRBV10-2 with TRBJ2-7; 15 bases line up with TRBD2. Germline CDR1 reads WSHSY; CDR2 reads SAAADI. The CDR3 is 17 amino acids. With V trimmed by 5 bases and J by 6 bases, 11 bases remained unmatched.